This is a list of T cell receptor beta chains from one sample in a study of T cell responses to AZD1222 COVID-19 vaccine. Data came from immunoSEQ multiplex PCR; TCRdb stores just in-frame clones and leaves some out. The sample lists some 200,000 clones, about 92% occurring once. The material was peripheral blood, obtained on day 0 of AZD1222 vaccination. The receptors were gathered from an adult in good health. Both conserved end residues are part of each CDR3. D genes are given only for firm matches. Clone size is stated in some rows and not others, as once, few, many or a class when expanded.

TRBD1 | once | TRBJ2-7 | TRBV6-5 | TGTGCCAGCAGAACCCGGACAGGATCTTCCTACGAGCAGTACTTC | CASRTRTGSSYEQYF
TRBD1 | - | TRBJ1-6 | TRBV7-9 | TGTGCCAGCAGCCCGACAGGGGATGATTCACCCCTCCACTTT | CASSPTGDDSPLHF
- | - | TRBJ1-1 | TRBV6-6 | TGTGCCAGCAGTTTACTCCTGAACACTGAAGCTTTCTTT | CASSLLLNTEAFF
- | once | TRBJ1-1 | TRBV4-1 | TGCGCCAGCAGCCACGGTGGGGACACTGAAGCTTTCTTT | CASSHGGDTEAFF
- | - | TRBJ1-4 | TRBV15 | TGTGCCACCAGCAGAGATAACGGGGATGAAAAACTGTTTTTT | CATSRDNGDEKLFF
TRBD1 | - | TRBJ1-5 | TRBV10-3 | TGTGCCTCCTCCCCTGGCCTGGGACAGTCAGCCAATCAGCCCCAGCATTTT | CASSPGLGQSANQPQHF
TRBD1 | - | TRBJ1-1 | TRBV3-1/TRBV3-2 | TGTGCCAGCAGCCAAGCGACAGGGGCTGAAGCTTTCTTT | CASSQATGAEAFF
- | medium-sized | TRBJ1-1 | TRBV11-1 | TGTGCCAGCAGCTCACGGCGTCTTGACACTGAAGCTTTCTTT | CASSSRRLDTEAFF
- | - | TRBJ1-5 | TRBV3-1/TRBV3-2 | TGTGCCAGCAGCGGGGGCAGTGGCAATCAGCCCCAGCATTTT | CASSGGSGNQPQHF
- | - | TRBJ2-3 | TRBV27 | TGTGCCAGCAGTGTGGGGACAGATACGCAGTATTTT | CASSVGTDTQYF
- | - | TRBJ1-3 | TRBV5-4 | TGTGCCAGCACCTTGGGGGGCGCGGGAGGAAACACCATATATTTT | CASTLGGAGGNTIYF
- | - | TRBJ2-3 | TRBV7-9 | TGTGCCAGCAATGGGGGTGGCACAGATACGCAGTATTTT | CASNGGGTDTQYF
- | - | TRBJ1-1 | TRBV6-5 | TGTGCCAGCAGTTACTCGGAGGCCCATAATAAAGCTTTCTTT | CASSYSEAHNKAFF
TRBD1 | - | TRBJ2-1 | TRBV7-2 | TGTGCCAGCAGCTCCGACAGGGGGGGGAGAGATGAGCAGTTCTTC | CASSSDRGGRDEQFF
- | - | TRBJ1-2 | TRBV25-1 | TGTGCCAGCAGTGTTTCAGGGGAACACTATGGCTACACCTTC | CASSVSGEHYGYTF
TRBD1 | few | TRBJ1-2 | TRBV4-1 | TGCGCCAGCAGCCAACCGACAGGGAGGAACTATGGCTACACCTTC | CASSQPTGRNYGYTF
TRBD2 | - | TRBJ2-1 | TRBV29-1 | TGCAGCGCCGAAGGAGTTAGCGGGGCATACAATGAGCAGTTCTTC | CSAEGVSGAYNEQFF
- | - | TRBJ2-3 | TRBV29-1 | TGCAGCGTTGAAGGGCTAGCGCACCTCCACACAGATACGCAGTATTTT | CSVEGLAHLHTDTQYF
- | - | TRBJ1-5 | TRBV27 | TGTGCCAGCAGTTTCTATCAGCCCCAGCATTTT | CASSFYQPQHF
TRBD2 | few | TRBJ2-1 | TRBV6-5 | TGTGCCAGCACTAAACTAGCGGGGCCCCTCGATGAGCAGTTCTTC | CASTKLAGPLDEQFF
- | - | TRBJ1-2 | TRBV7-3 | TGTGCCAGCAGCTTAACGTCGACAGGAAACTATGGCTACACCTTC | CASSLTSTGNYGYTF
- | - | TRBJ2-1 | TRBV21-1 | TGTGCCAGCAGCAAGACCAGGGGCCAGTACAATGAGCAGTTCTTC | CASSKTRGQYNEQFF
- | - | TRBJ1-1 | TRBV30 | TGTGCCTGGCAACGGACGAAAGCTTTCTTT | CAWQRTKAFF
- | - | TRBJ2-1 | TRBV7-2 | TGTGCCAGCAGCTTGCGGAGATCCTACAATGAGCAGTTCTTC | CASSLRRSYNEQFF
- | - | TRBJ2-3 | TRBV11-3 | TGTGCCAGCAGTGAGAACCAGAGAACTACGCAGTATTTT | CASSENQRTTQYF
- | - | TRBJ1-4 | TRBV4-1 | TGCGCCAGCAGCCAAGCACGAGGGTCAACTAATGAAAAACTGTTTTTT | CASSQARGSTNEKLFF
TRBD1 | - | TRBJ2-7 | TRBV30 | TGTGCCTGTCCGGGACAGCACTACGAGCAGTACTTC | CACPGQHYEQYF
- | - | TRBJ1-4 | TRBV5-1 | TGCGCCAGCAGGGCAGGTGGGGGTGAAAAACTGTTTTTT | CASRAGGGEKLFF
- | - | TRBJ1-1 | TRBV3-1/TRBV3-2 | TGTGCCAGCAGCCAAGAGGGACCCTACGGTACTGAAGCTTTCTTT | CASSQEGPYGTEAFF
TRBD2 | - | TRBJ2-5 | TRBV6-5 | TGTGCCAGCCTCCTAGGGAGGGCCCAGTACTTC | CASLLGRAQYF
TRBD1 | - | TRBJ1-5 | TRBV30 | TGTGCCTGGGCGACAGGGCCGGATCAGCCCCAGCATTTT | CAWATGPDQPQHF
- | - | TRBJ1-2 | TRBV7-2 | TGTGCCAGCAGCTTTAGGACTGACCCAGGCTATGGCTACACCTTC | CASSFRTDPGYGYTF
TRBD1 | few | TRBJ2-1 | TRBV5-4 | TGTGCCAGCAGCTTGGGGGCCGGGACAGGGGTCTACAATGAGCAGTTCTTC | CASSLGAGTGVYNEQFF
- | once | TRBJ1-5 | TRBV19 | TGTGCCAGTAGCGCAATGGGGCCCCAGCATTTT | CASSAMGPQHF
- | - | TRBJ1-1 | TRBV7-2 | TGTGCCAGCAGTCGGACAGAGACCGAAGCTTTCTTT | CASSRTETEAFF
- | - | TRBJ2-5 | TRBV7-9 | TGTGCCAGCAGCTCCGAGCGGTACCAAGAGACCCAGTACTTC | CASSSERYQETQYF
- | - | TRBJ2-2 | TRBV10-3 | TGTGCCATCAGTTCTATAGGACCGGTTAACACCGGGGAGCTGTTTTTT | CAISSIGPVNTGELFF
- | - | TRBJ2-7 | TRBV19 | TGTGCCACCCAGCAGGGGGCTAGCGGGTCCTACGAGCAGTACTTC | CATQQGASGSYEQYF
- | - | TRBJ1-1 | TRBV10-1 | TGCGCCAGCAGTGAGACAAGACGCGGCATGAACACTGAAGCTTTCTTT | CASSETRRGMNTEAFF
- | - | TRBJ2-1 | TRBV19 | TGTGCCAGCAGCAAAGGGGGAGGAAGAGGTCTCGATGAGCAGTTCTTC | CASSKGGGRGLDEQFF
- | - | TRBJ2-3 | TRBV10-1 | TGCGCCAGCAGTGGGGGAGTGGATACGCAGTATTTT | CASSGGVDTQYF
TRBD1 | - | TRBJ1-1 | TRBV6-6 | TGTGCCAGCAGTAACCGACAGGGGGCAAACACTGAAGCTTTCTTT | CASSNRQGANTEAFF
- | - | TRBJ1-1 | TRBV12-3/TRBV12-4 | TGTGCCAGCAGTTTACCGGACCAAGAAGAAGCTTTCTTT | CASSLPDQEEAFF
- | - | TRBJ1-1 | TRBV11-3 | TGTGCCAGCAGCCAGGGCACGAACACTGAAGCTTTCTTT | CASSQGTNTEAFF
- | - | TRBJ1-3 | TRBV7-9 | TGTGCCAGCAGCCATCCCGGGGCGGGAAACACCATATATTTT | CASSHPGAGNTIYF
- | - | TRBJ1-1 | TRBV5-1 | TGCGCCAGCAGAAGGGGGTCGGACACTGAAGCTTTCTTT | CASRRGSDTEAFF
- | - | TRBJ2-1 | TRBV7-9 | TGTGCCAGCAGCTTAAATTTAGTTGAGCAGTTCTTC | CASSLNLVEQFF
- | - | TRBJ2-6 | TRBV10-3 | TGTGCCATCAGTCCTGGGGAGGCTGGGGCCAACGTCCTGACTTTC | CAISPGEAGANVLTF
- | - | TRBJ2-6 | TRBV14 | TGTGCCAGCAGCCGCCTCTCTGGGGCCAACGTCCTGACTTTC | CASSRLSGANVLTF
TRBD2 | - | TRBJ2-1 | TRBV13 | TGTGCCAGCAGCTCGCGGGAGTCCCCCGGGAATGAGCAGTTCTTC | CASSSRESPGNEQFF
- | - | TRBJ1-6 | TRBV3-1/TRBV3-2 | TGTGCCAGCAGCCAAGATCTCGGGACACCAAATTCACCCCTCCACTTT | CASSQDLGTPNSPLHF
TRBD1 | - | TRBJ1-5 | TRBV24-1 | TGTGCCACCAGTGATTTGTCCCGGGACACAGGGGAGCATTTT | CATSDLSRDTGEHF
- | - | TRBJ2-1 | TRBV18 | TGTGCCAGCTCCTCAAGGGGGGATGAGCAGTTCTTC | CASSSRGDEQFF
- | - | TRBJ1-4 | TRBV2 | TGTGCCAGCAGTGTAACAGGGACAACTAATGAAAAACTGTTTTTT | CASSVTGTTNEKLFF
TRBD1 | few | TRBJ1-2 | TRBV3-1/TRBV3-2 | TGTGCCAGCAGCCAAGATGTAGGACAGGGTTGGGCCAATAACTATGGCTACACCTTC | CASSQDVGQGWANNYGYTF
TRBD1 | - | TRBJ1-2 | TRBV9 | TGTGCCAGCAGCGCAATACGTGGGGGACAGTCTAACTATGGCTACACCTTC | CASSAIRGGQSNYGYTF
TRBD1 | - | TRBJ1-2 | TRBV2 | TGTGCCACTCGAGGGACAGGAAACTATGGCTACACCTTC | CATRGTGNYGYTF